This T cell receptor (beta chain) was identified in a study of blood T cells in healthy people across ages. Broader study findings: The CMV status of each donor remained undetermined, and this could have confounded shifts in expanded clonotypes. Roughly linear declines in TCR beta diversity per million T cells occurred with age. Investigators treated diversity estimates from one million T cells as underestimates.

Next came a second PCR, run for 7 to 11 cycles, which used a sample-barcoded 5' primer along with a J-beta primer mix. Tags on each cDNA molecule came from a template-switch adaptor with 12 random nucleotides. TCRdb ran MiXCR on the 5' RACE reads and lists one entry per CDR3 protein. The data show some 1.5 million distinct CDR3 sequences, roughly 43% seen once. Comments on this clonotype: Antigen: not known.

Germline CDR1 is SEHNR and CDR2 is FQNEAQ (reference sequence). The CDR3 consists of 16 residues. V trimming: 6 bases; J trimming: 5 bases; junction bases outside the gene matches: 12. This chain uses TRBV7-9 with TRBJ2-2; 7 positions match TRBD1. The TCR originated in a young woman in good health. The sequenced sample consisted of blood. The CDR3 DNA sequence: TGTGCCAGCAGTTCCTCCGGGACAGTTCGTACCGGGGAGCTGTTTTTT. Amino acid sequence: CASSSSGTVRTGELFF. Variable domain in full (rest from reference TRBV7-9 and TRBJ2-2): DTGVSQNPRHKITKRGQNVTFRCDPISEHNRLYWYRQTLGQGPEFLTYFQNEAQLEKSRLLSDRFSAERPKGSFSTLEIQRTEQGDSAMYLCASSSSGTVRTGELFFGEGSRLTVL.